This T cell receptor beta chain was captured by sequencing in a study of regulatory T cells in long-lasting Graves disease. Overall study findings and caveats: The persistent group shared 2,500 or so public clonotypes, more than the 850 to 1,000 shared by new patients. Relative to newly diagnosed Graves' patients, persistent ones had lower TCR diversity.

Time point reported: newly diagnosed GD, antithyroid drugs for less than 3 months. PBMCs provided the RNA from which the TCR library was made. Peripheral blood, about 9 milliliters of it, was drawn into EDTA tubes. At least ten counts were recorded for this clonotype. The antigen remains undetermined. HTBI primers from iRepertoire and Arm-PCR of CDR3 regions yielded the TCR beta libraries. TCRdb re-called the multiplex PCR reads through MiXCR, storing one row per CDR3 protein. The data show hundreds of thousands of distinct CDR3 sequences, with approximately 12% seen just once and 8% to 10% held by the top ten. There are 13 residues in the CDR3. Trimming cost V 5 bases and J 6 bases, with 11 bases left between them. CDR1 and CDR2 (germline): LNHDA, SQIVND (reference sequence). These data also formed part of another study, on T cells in Graves' hyperthyroidism and ophthalmopathy. From that study: With the HTBI primer set, the TCR CDR3 went through a first round of RT-PCR.

The TCR was taken from a woman aged 25 to 39 with Graves disease. V and J are TRBV19 and TRBJ2-1; D possibly matches TRBD1 or TRBD2 (6 bases each). Sample: peripheral blood mononuclear cells (PBMCs), taken at new diagnosis, from a patient treated with antithyroid drugs. Written as DNA, the CDR3 is TGTGCCAGTAGTGCGGGACACCTCAATGAGCAGTTCTTC. The encoded protein is CASSAGHLNEQFF.